This passage covers 20 T cell receptor beta chains from one sample sequenced in a study of post-analysis software for immune sequencing data. Study-wide points: In patients, TRBV5-6, TRBV5-1 and TRBV20-1 belonged to roughly five TRBV segments found more frequently than in controls.

The library was made from cDNA and included unique molecular identifiers. In TCRdb, the PCR reads were re-called with MiXCR into one record per CDR3 protein. The sample yields about 820,000 distinct CDR3 sequences, roughly 58% seen once. Their target antigens are unknown. Specimen: blood. These receptor sequences come from a girl aged 10 to 17 with multiple sclerosis.

This clonotype was detected once. CDR3 sequence: CASSRIPDRGLSYNEQFF. The DNA for the CDR3 is TGTGCCAGCAGCCGAATTCCCGATAGGGGACTCTCCTACAATGAGCAGTTCTTC. This chain joins TRBV7-8 and TRBJ2-1, with D perhaps TRBD2 (6 bases). Trimming stripped 5 bases from V and 0 bases from J, with 20 bases between. Germline-derived CDR1 and CDR2 are SGHVS and FQNEAQ. The length of the CDR3 is 18 residues.

V and J are TRBV7-9 and TRBJ2-1, with a weak D call TRBD1 (5 bases). The CDR3 runs to 15 residues. CDR1 is SEHNR and CDR2 is FQNEAQ in the germline V gene (reference sequence). V shed 5 bases and J shed 7 bases, with 18 bases lying between them. The CDR3 protein is CASSPGFGATNEQFF. The CDR3 nucleotides read TGTGCCAGCAGCCCAGGTTTTGGGGCGACGAATGAGCAGTTCTTC.

This clonotype appeared a few times. The chain recombines TRBV12-3 or TRBV12-4 with TRBJ2-4; 8 nucleotides match TRBD2. The J call is doubtful: the DNA matches TRBJ2-7 better. CDR3 length: 15 residues. The CDR3 region is CASSLYSGKTYEQYF. The CDR3 DNA is TGTGCCAGCAGTTTGTATAGCGGGAAAACCTACGAGCAGTACTTC.

This clonotype was seen only a few times. The chain employs TRBV20-1 and TRBJ2-1; D possibly uses TRBD1 or TRBD2 (5 bases each). The germline V gene encodes CDR1 DFQATT and CDR2 SNEGSKA (reference sequence). V dropped 3 bases and J dropped 5 bases, with 26 bases sitting between them. The CDR3 totals 18 residues. CDR3: CSARSGTGATRDHNEQFF. DNA for the CDR3: TGCAGTGCTAGGTCCGGGACCGGGGCAACCCGAGATCACAATGAGCAGTTCTTC.

The rearrangement links TRBV2 to TRBJ2-1; 7 positions match TRBD2. Germline CDR1 SNHLY, CDR2 FYNNEI. This CDR3 spans 13 amino acids. V dropped 9 bases and J dropped 9; count of bases not matched to a gene: 11. The CDR3 nucleotides read TGTGCCAGTTTGCCGCCGGGGAGGGGTGAGCAGTTCTTC. This gives the protein CASLPPGRGEQFF. The complete variable domain, with remaining parts taken from reference TRBV2 and TRBJ2-1, reads EPEVTQTPSHQVTQMGQEVILRCVPISNHLYFYWYRQILGQKVEFLVSFYNNEISEKSEIFDDQFSVERPDGSNFTLKIRSTKLEDSAMYFCASLPPGRGEQFFGPGTRLTVL.

The rearrangement links TRBV12-3 or TRBV12-4 to TRBJ2-1; 14 bases map to TRBD2. V gave up 6 bases and J gave up 4 bases; unmatched junction bases: 5. CDR3 length: 16 residues. CDR3: CASRTSGGGSYNEQFF. The CDR3 nucleotides read TGTGCCAGCAGGACTAGCGGGGGGGGTTCGTACAATGAGCAGTTCTTC.

V gene TRBV15 combines with J gene TRBJ2-3; D remains ambiguous. V was cut by 1 base and J by 0 bases, with 2 bases left in between. The CDR3 is 13 residues long. Germline V lookup: CDR1 LNHNV, CDR2 YYDKDF (reference sequence). This chain's CDR3 is CATSRVSTDTQYF. DNA for the CDR3: TGTGCCACCAGCAGAGTGAGCACAGATACGCAGTATTTT.

Worth noting for this clonotype: One base away lies a much larger clone, so this may be a sequencing read error. The V gene is TRBV6-1, the J gene TRBJ2-1; perhaps D is TRBD1 or TRBD2 (5 bases each). The germline V gene encodes CDR1 MNHNS and CDR2 SASEGT. The CDR3 has 12 residues. CDR3 residues: CAGSESGTEQFF. The CDR3 DNA reads TGTGCCGGCAGTGAATCCGGGACCGAGCAGTTCTTC.

This chain connects TRBV7-9 to TRBJ2-7; 9 bases agree with TRBD2. From germline, CDR1 is SEHNR and CDR2 FQNEAQ (reference sequence). CDR3 length: 14 amino acids. J lost 7 bases, V lost 5 bases, and 9 bases had no gene match. The CDR3 sequence is CASSPGVAGEEQYF. CDR3 coding DNA: TGTGCCAGCAGCCCGGGAGTAGCGGGGGAGGAGCAGTACTTC.

This clonotype has just a few counts. The rearrangement uses TRBV7-2 and TRBJ2-1; D is unresolved. Germline CDR1 reads SGHTA; CDR2 reads FQGNSA. The length of the CDR3 is 15 residues. Trimming took 5 bases from V and 8 from J, leaving 19 bases between them. The CDR3 sequence is CASSIRIRAFDEQFF. Written as DNA, the CDR3 is TGTGCCAGCAGCATAAGAATAAGGGCCTTTGATGAGCAGTTCTTC.

The V gene is TRBV29-1, the J gene TRBJ2-5, with 12 bases identical to TRBD2. Germline V gives CDR1 SQVTM, CDR2 ANQGSEA. The CDR3 loop spans 16 amino acids. The J segment lost 1 base and the V segment lost 3 bases, leaving 6 bases of the junction unmatched. CDR3 nucleotides: TGCAGCGTTGAGGTACTAGCGGGAGGCCTCCAAGAGACCCAGTACTTC. Translating gives CSVEVLAGGLQETQYF. Combining the CDR3 with reference TRBV29-1 and TRBJ2-5 gives the whole variable domain SAVISQKPSRDICQRGTSLTIQCQVDSQVTMMFWYRQQPGQSLTLIATANQGSEATYESGFVIDKFPISRPNLTFSTLTVSNMSPEDSSIYLCSVEVLAGGLQETQYFGPGTRLLVL.

This clonotype was recorded only once. V and J are TRBV6-5 and TRBJ1-4; D remains ambiguous. Per germline, CDR1 MNHEY and CDR2 SVGAGI. The CDR3 has 14 amino acids. V was trimmed by 5 bases and J by 6 bases, leaving 13 bases between them. Here the CDR3 DNA reads TGTGCCAGCAGTCTCGGACGTAATGATGAAAAACTGTTTTTT. This gives the protein CASSLGRNDEKLFF.

This clonotype was recorded a few times. J is TRBJ2-7 and V is TRBV12-3 or TRBV12-4; 15 bases fit TRBD2. The CDR3 extends over 15 amino acids. J was trimmed by 10 bases and V by 5 bases; bases with no gene match: 9. CDR3 residues: CASSPRGTSGGLQYF. For the CDR3, the DNA is TGTGCCAGCAGTCCTCGGGGGACTAGCGGGGGGCTCCAGTACTTC.

J is TRBJ1-5 and V is TRBV20-1; tentative D call: TRBD1 (5 bases). The V gene's germline CDR1 is DFQATT and CDR2 SNEGSKA (reference sequence). This CDR3 spans 14 amino acids. The V end was cut by 6 bases, the J end by 5 bases, with 17 bases between. The CDR3 loop reads CSAGEGWIDQPQHF. CDR3 nucleotide sequence: TGCAGTGCAGGCGAGGGGTGGATCGATCAGCCCCAGCATTTT.

This chain connects TRBV20-1 to TRBJ2-7, with 7 bases fitting TRBD2. This CDR3 is built from 14 residues. CDR1 is DFQATT and CDR2 is SNEGSKA in the germline V gene (reference sequence). Trimming removed 1 base from V and 1 base from J; junction bases left unmatched: 4. CDR3 sequence reads: CSARGTRGSYEQYF. CDR3 nucleotide sequence: TGCAGTGCTAGAGGGACTAGGGGTTCCTACGAGCAGTACTTC.

This chain connects TRBV7-9 to TRBJ2-1; 10 bases fit TRBD1. The J call is uncertain, as TRBJ2-7 better fits the DNA end. In germline, CDR1 is SEHNR, CDR2 FQNEAQ (reference sequence). The CDR3 loop spans 15 amino acids. The CDR3 nucleotides read TGTGCCAGCAGCTTCTGGGGGACAGGGGACTACGAGCAGTACTTC. Its translation is CASSFWGTGDYEQYF.

This chain joins TRBV5-6 and TRBJ2-4, with D perhaps matching TRBD2 (6 bases). CDR1 SGHDT and CDR2 YYEEEE come from the germline V gene. Trimming pared 4 bases from V and 9 bases from J, leaving 11 bases between. The CDR3 consists of 12 residues. The CDR3 bases are TGTGCCAGCAGCCTGGGGACTGCCATTCAGTACTTC. Amino acid sequence: CASSLGTAIQYF.

The chain joins TRBV3-1 to TRBJ2-6, with D hard to call. V shed 1 base and J shed 2 bases, with 12 bases lying between them. CDR3 length: 17 amino acids. The germline CDR1 and CDR2 sequences are LGHDT and YNNKEL (reference sequence). The CDR3 region is CASSQAGREAGANVLTF. The CDR3 DNA is TGTGCCAGCAGCCAAGCAGGAAGAGAGGCTGGGGCCAACGTCCTGACTTTC. Variable domain in full (rest from reference TRBV3-1 and TRBJ2-6): DTAVSQTPKYLVTQMGNDKSIKCEQNLGHDTMYWYKQDSKKFLKIMFSYNNKELIINETVPNRFSPKSPDKAHLNLHINSLELGDSAVYFCASSQAGREAGANVLTFGAGSRLTVL.

This clonotype was picked up a small number of times. The rearrangement links TRBV20-1 to TRBJ2-3; D possibly corresponds to TRBD1 (6 bases). CDR1 and CDR2 from the germline V gene are DFQATT and SNEGSKA (reference sequence). V was cut by 2 bases and J by 11 bases, with 23 bases left in between. CDR3 length equals 15 residues. CDR3 sequence reads: CSARRQAETSYEQYF. Here the CDR3 DNA reads TGCAGTGCTAGACGACAGGCCGAGACTTCCTACGAGCAGTATTTT.

The chain combines TRBV13 with TRBJ2-1; 8 nucleotides align to TRBD1. Germline loops: CDR1 PRHDT, CDR2 FYEKMQ (reference sequence). The V and J ends lost 8 bases and 5 bases, in that order; junction bases with no gene match: 2. CDR3 length: 12 residues. In nucleotides, the CDR3 is TGTGCCAGCCGGGACAGGCACAATGAGCAGTTCTTC. Its translation: CASRDRHNEQFF.